These 14 T cell receptor beta chains were sequenced from one sample in a study of blood T cells in healthy people across ages. Then a second PCR, running about 7 to 11 cycles, was carried out with a sample-barcoded 5' primer and a J-beta primer mix. TCRdb independently ran MiXCR on the 5' RACE reads; one entry per CDR3 protein. The sample holds roughly 1,300,000 distinct CDR3 sequences, approximately 59% seen once. Sequenced material: blood. These receptor sequences come from a man younger than 35 in good health.

The chain uses TRBV25-1 and TRBJ1-6; the match to TRBD1 covers 9 bases. Per the germline V gene, CDR1 is MGHDK and CDR2 is SYGVNS. The CDR3 contains 16 residues. The trim removed 1 base at V and 9 bases at J, leaving 7 bases unmatched. The CDR3 sequence is CASSESGTGSGSPLHF. CDR3 coding DNA: TGTGCCAGCAGTGAATCGGGGACAGGGTCCGGTTCACCCCTCCACTTT. Full variable domain (outside the CDR3, taken from reference TRBV25-1 and TRBJ1-6): EADIYQTPRYLVIGTGKKITLECSQTMGHDKMYWYQQDPGMELHLIHYSYGVNSTEKGDLSSESTVSRIRTEHFPLTLESARPSHTSQYLCASSESGTGSGSPLHFGNGTRLTVT.

This clonotype has only a few counts. The V and J genes are TRBV10-3 and TRBJ1-5; no clear D gene. Trimming took 8 bases from V and 3 from J, leaving 11 bases between them. In germline, CDR1 is ENHRY, CDR2 SYGVKD. This CDR3 comprises 13 residues. As DNA, the CDR3 is TGTGCCATCCAGTGGGCAGACAATCAGCCCCAGCATTTT. Translating it yields CAIQWADNQPQHF.

The chain links TRBV7-9 to TRBJ2-1, with D hard to call. Germline CDR1 SEHNR, CDR2 FQNEAQ (reference sequence). The CDR3 runs 13 residues. Trimming removed 5 bases at V and 13 bases at J, with 18 bases between. CDR3 in DNA: TGTGCCAGCAGCGGGCCCAACCAAGAGACCCAGTTCTTC. It codes for CASSGPNQETQFF.

This clonotype was picked up a small number of times. V usage is TRBV5-1 and J usage is TRBJ2-4; possibly TRBD1 for D (6 bases). The DNA end is more similar to TRBJ2-7, so the J call may be wrong. This CDR3 spans 16 amino acids. Germline V CDR1 and CDR2: SGHRS, YFSETQ. The CDR3 loop reads CASSLKLGQGSHEQYF. In DNA form, the CDR3 reads TGCGCCAGCAGCTTGAAATTAGGGCAGGGGAGCCACGAGCAGTACTTC.

The sample holds a few counts of this clonotype. The gene calls are TRBV10-2 and TRBJ1-1; perhaps TRBD1 as D (6 bases). This CDR3 region has 14 residues. V was shortened by 3 bases and J by 0 bases, with 8 bases between the two germline ends. Germline V gene data show CDR1 as WSHSY and CDR2 as SAAADI. The CDR3 DNA reads as TGCGCCAGCAGTGAACAGGGTCTGAACACTGAAGCTTTCTTT. Protein product: CASSEQGLNTEAFF.

The J gene is TRBJ1-6, the V gene TRBV7-9, with a tentative D call TRBD1 (5 bases). CDR1 SEHNR and CDR2 FQNEAQ come from the germline V gene (reference sequence). This CDR3 region has 16 residues. V lost 1 base, J lost 6 bases, and 13 bases lay in between. Written as DNA, the CDR3 is TGTGCCAGCAGCTTAGATGGAAGAGGGACTAATTCACCCCTCCACTTT. Its protein product is CASSLDGRGTNSPLHF. The variable domain in full, with the rest retrieved from reference TRBV7-9 and TRBJ1-6, is DTGVSQNPRHKITKRGQNVTFRCDPISEHNRLYWYRQTLGQGPEFLTYFQNEAQLEKSRLLSDRFSAERPKGSFSTLEIQRTEQGDSAMYLCASSLDGRGTNSPLHFGNGTRLTVT.

The J gene is TRBJ1-4, the V gene TRBV20-1, with TRBD1 matching 9 bases. V gave up 6 bases and J gave up 7 bases; unmatched junction bases: 9. CDR1 is DFQATT and CDR2 is SNEGSKA in the germline V gene (reference sequence). CDR3 length equals 14 residues. CDR3 residues: CSAEAGTGFEKLFF. CDR3 DNA: TGCAGTGCCGAAGCAGGGACAGGGTTTGAAAAACTGTTTTTT.

A few counts support this clonotype. V and J are TRBV6-5 and TRBJ1-2; the D is unclear. V dropped 5 bases and J dropped 3 bases, with 13 bases sitting between them. The CDR3 extends over 14 amino acids. Germline CDR1 MNHEY, CDR2 SVGAGI. The CDR3 nucleotides read TGTGCCAGCAGTCCCCGAGAAAAGCACTATGGCTACACCTTC. Protein sequence: CASSPREKHYGYTF.

The gene calls are TRBV27 and TRBJ2-3; weak D call: TRBD2 (5 bases). Germline V gives CDR1 MNHEY, CDR2 SMNVEV (reference sequence). V was clipped by 6 bases and J by 2 bases, with 15 bases between them. The CDR3 totals 15 residues. CDR3 protein: CASRGLETITDTQYF. The CDR3 nucleotides are TGTGCCAGCAGAGGACTGGAAACCATCACAGATACGCAGTATTTT.

The chain is built from TRBV6-1 and TRBJ2-7; weak D call: TRBD2 (5 bases). The V end was cut by 1 base, the J end by 0 bases, with 16 bases between. This CDR3 contains 17 residues. Germline CDR1 reads MNHNS; CDR2 reads SASEGT. CDR3 protein: CASSEDLSGGSSYEQYF. In nucleotides, the CDR3 is TGTGCCAGCAGTGAAGACCTAAGCGGCGGATCCTCCTACGAGCAGTACTTC.

The chain carries TRBV12-3 or TRBV12-4 and TRBJ2-1; 9 bases are a match to TRBD2. Trimming at V came to 3 bases and at J to 8 bases, leaving 11 bases not matched to a gene. The CDR3 covers 16 residues. CDR3 loop: CASSFVLSGGGDEQFF. CDR3 nucleotides: TGTGCCAGCAGTTTCGTCCTTAGCGGGGGAGGCGATGAGCAGTTCTTC.

In this sample, this clonotype turned up a few times. The chain links TRBV20-1 to TRBJ2-7; D could derive from TRBD1 or TRBD2 (5 bases each). The germline V gene encodes CDR1 DFQATT and CDR2 SNEGSKA (reference sequence). The CDR3 totals 15 residues. Trimming took 0 bases from V and 2 from J, leaving 14 bases between them. The CDR3 coding sequence is TGCAGTGCTAGAGACCCGGCGCAGGGACCCTACGAGCAGTACTTC. It is translated as CSARDPAQGPYEQYF.

The chain employs TRBV7-9 and TRBJ1-4; D remains unclear. The CDR3 consists of 15 residues. V shed 1 base and J shed 2 bases, with 8 bases lying between them. Per the germline V gene, CDR1 is SEHNR and CDR2 is FQNEAQ (reference sequence). The CDR3 here is CASSLVWRTNEKLFF. DNA for the CDR3: TGTGCCAGCAGCTTAGTATGGCGGACTAATGAAAAACTGTTTTTT.

This clonotype was counted a few times. This chain joins TRBV29-1 and TRBJ1-1; D may be TRBD1 (6 bases). V lost 6 bases to trimming and J lost 0 bases, with 11 bases between them. Germline V gene sequence: CDR1 SQVTM, CDR2 ANQGSEA. This CDR3 has 13 amino acids. CDR3 coding DNA: TGCAGCGTAGACAGGAGATTGAACACTGAAGCTTTCTTT. Protein: CSVDRRLNTEAFF.